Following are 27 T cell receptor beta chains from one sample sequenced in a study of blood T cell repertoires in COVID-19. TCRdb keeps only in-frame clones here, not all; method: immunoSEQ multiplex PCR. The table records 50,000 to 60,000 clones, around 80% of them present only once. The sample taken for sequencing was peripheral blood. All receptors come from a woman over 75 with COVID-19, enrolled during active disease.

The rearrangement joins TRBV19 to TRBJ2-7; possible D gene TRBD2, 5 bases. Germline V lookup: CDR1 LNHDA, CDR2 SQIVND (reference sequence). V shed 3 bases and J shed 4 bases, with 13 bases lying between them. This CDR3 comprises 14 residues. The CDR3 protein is CASSIRSETYEQYF. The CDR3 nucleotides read TGTGCCAGTAGTATTCGTAGCGAAACTTACGAGCAGTACTTC. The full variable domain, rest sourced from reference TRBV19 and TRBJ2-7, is DGGITQSPKYLFRKEGQNVTLSCEQNLNHDAMYWYRQDPGQGLRLIYYSQIVNDFQKGDIAEGYSVSREKKESFPLTVTSAQKNPTAFYLCASSIRSETYEQYFGPGTRLTVT.

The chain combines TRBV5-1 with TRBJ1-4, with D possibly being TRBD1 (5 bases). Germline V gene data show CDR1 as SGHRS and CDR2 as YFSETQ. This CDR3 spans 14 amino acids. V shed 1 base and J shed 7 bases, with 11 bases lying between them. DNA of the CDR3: TGCGCCAGCAGCTTGAGGCAGGGCGGTGAAAAACTGTTTTTT. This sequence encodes CASSLRQGGEKLFF.

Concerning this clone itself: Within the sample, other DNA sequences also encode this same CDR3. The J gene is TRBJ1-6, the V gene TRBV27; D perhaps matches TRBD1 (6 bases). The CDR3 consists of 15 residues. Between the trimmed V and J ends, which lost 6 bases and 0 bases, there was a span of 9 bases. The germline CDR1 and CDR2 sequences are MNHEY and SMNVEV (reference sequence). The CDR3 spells CASSLQGSYNSPLHF. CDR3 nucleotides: TGTGCCAGCAGCCTACAGGGCTCCTATAATTCACCCCTCCACTTT.

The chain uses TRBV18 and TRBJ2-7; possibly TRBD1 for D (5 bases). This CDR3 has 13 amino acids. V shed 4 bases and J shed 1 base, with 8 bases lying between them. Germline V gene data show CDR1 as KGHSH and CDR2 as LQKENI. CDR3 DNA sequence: TGTGCCAGCTCACTAGACAGATCCTACGAGCAGTACTTC. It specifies CASSLDRSYEQYF.

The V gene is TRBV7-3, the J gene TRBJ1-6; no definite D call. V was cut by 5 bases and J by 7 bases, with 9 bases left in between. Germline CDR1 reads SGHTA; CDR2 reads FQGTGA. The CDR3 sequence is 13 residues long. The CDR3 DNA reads TGTGCCAGCAGCCCGTCAGTAAATTCACCCCTCCACTTT. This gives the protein CASSPSVNSPLHF. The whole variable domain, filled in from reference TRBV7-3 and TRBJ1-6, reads GAGVSQTPSNKVTEKGKYVELRCDPISGHTALYWYRQSLGQGPEFLIYFQGTGAADDSGLPNDRFFAVRPEGSVSTLKIQRTERGDSAVYLCASSPSVNSPLHFGNGTRLTVT.

The CDR3 sequence: CASSLDYLQQFF. The CDR3 DNA reads as TGTGCCAGCAGCTTGGACTACTTGCAGCAGTTCTTC. This chain joins TRBV5-4 and TRBJ2-1; D remains ambiguous. The germline CDR1 and CDR2 sequences are SGHNT and YYREEE (reference sequence). CDR3 size: 12 residues. Trimming removed 0 bases from V and 11 bases from J, with 9 bases in between.

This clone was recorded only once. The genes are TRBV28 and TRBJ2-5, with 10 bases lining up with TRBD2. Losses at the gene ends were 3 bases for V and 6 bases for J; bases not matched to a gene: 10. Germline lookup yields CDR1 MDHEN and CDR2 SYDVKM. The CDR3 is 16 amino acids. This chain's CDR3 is CASSLEKRGGLKTQYF. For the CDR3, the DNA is TGTGCCAGCAGTTTGGAAAAGCGGGGGGGGTTGAAGACCCAGTACTTC.

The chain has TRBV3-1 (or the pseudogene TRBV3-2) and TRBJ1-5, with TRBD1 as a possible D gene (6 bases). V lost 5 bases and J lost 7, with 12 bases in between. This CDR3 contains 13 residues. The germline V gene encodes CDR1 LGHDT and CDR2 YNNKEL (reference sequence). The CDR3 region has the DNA TGTGCCAGCAGCTCCCGGGGGGGCCAGCCCCAGCATTTT. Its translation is CASSSRGGQPQHF.

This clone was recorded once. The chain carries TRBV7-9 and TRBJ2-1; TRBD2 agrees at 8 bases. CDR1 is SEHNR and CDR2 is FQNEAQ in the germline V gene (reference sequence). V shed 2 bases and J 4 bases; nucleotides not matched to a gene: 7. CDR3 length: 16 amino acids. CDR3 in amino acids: CASSLRAGDPYNEQFF. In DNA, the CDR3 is TGTGCCAGCAGCTTACGAGCGGGAGACCCTTACAATGAGCAGTTCTTC.

The CDR3: CASSPQRHGSYEQYF. The CDR3, as DNA: TGCGCCAGCAGTCCCCAACGACATGGCTCCTACGAGCAGTACTTC. The rearrangement uses TRBV23-1 and TRBJ2-7; D gene uncertain. TRBV23-1 is designated an ORF whose function remains uncertain. This CDR3 contains 15 residues. The V end was cut by 4 bases, the J end by 0 bases, with 13 bases between.

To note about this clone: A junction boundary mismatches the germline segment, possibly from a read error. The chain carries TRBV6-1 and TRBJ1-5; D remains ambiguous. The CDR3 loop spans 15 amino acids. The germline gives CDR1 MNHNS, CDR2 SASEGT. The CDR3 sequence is CASSEVFHSDQPQHF. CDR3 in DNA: TGTGCCAGCAGTGAAGTCTTTCATAGCGATCAGCCCCAGCATTTT.

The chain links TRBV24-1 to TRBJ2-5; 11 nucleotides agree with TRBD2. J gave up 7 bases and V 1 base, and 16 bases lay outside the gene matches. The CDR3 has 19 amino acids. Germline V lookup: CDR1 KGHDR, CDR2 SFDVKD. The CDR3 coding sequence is TGTGCCACCAGTGATTTCAAAACGACTAGCGGGGTGGCGGGGGGGACCCAGTACTTC. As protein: CATSDFKTTSGVAGGTQYF.

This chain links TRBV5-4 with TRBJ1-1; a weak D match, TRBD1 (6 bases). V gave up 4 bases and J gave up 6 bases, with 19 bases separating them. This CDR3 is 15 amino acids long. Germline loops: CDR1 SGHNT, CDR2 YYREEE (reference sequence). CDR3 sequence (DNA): TGTGCCAGCAGCCCTGCGGACAGTGGCTTACCTGAAGCTTTCTTT. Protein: CASSPADSGLPEAFF.

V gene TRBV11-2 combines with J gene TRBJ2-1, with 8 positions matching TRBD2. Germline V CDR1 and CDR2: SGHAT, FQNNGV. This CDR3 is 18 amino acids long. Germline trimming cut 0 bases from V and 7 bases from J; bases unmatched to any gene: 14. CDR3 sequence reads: CASSLDWGPAGGRNEQFF. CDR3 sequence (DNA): TGTGCCAGCAGCTTAGATTGGGGTCCGGCGGGGGGAAGGAATGAGCAGTTCTTC.

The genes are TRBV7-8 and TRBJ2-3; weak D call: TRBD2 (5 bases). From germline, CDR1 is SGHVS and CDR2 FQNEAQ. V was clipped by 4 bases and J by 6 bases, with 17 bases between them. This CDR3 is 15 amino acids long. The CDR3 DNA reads TGTGCCAGCAGCTCCCAGCAGATCGAGGGCGATACGCAGTATTTT. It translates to CASSSQQIEGDTQYF.

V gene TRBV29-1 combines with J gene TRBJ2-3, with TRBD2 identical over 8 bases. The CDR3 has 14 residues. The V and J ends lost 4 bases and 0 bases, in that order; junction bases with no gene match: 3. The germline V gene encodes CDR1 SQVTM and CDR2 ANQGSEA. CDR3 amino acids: CSVGSGDSTDTQYF. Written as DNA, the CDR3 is TGCAGCGTTGGTAGCGGGGATAGCACAGATACGCAGTATTTT.

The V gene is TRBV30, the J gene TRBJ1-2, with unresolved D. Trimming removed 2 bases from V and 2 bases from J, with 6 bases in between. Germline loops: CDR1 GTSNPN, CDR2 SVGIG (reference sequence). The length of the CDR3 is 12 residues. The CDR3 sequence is CAWSPGNYGYTF. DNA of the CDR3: TGTGCCTGGAGTCCCGGGAACTATGGCTACACCTTC.

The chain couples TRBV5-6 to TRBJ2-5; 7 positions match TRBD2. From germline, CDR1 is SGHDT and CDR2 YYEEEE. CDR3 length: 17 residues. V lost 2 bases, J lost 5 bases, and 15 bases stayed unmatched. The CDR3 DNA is TGTGCCAGCAGCTTTTATGGCGGGGGAACAGATTTCGAGACCCAGTACTTC. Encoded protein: CASSFYGGGTDFETQYF.

The CDR3 DNA sequence: TGTGCCAGCAGTTACTCAGCAGGGGATAATGGCTACACCTTC. Its protein is CASSYSAGDNGYTF. The chain uses TRBV6-5 and TRBJ1-2; D perhaps matches TRBD1 (6 bases). This CDR3 is 14 amino acids long. V was pared by 0 bases and J by 6 bases, with 11 bases between. The germline V gene has CDR1 MNHEY and CDR2 SVGAGI.

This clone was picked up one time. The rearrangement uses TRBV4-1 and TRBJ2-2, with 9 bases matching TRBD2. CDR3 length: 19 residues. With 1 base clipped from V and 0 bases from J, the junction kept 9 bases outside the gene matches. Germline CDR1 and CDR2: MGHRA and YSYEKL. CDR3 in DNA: TGCGCCAGCAGCCAAGTTAATCTAGCGGGATACGCGAACACCGGGGAGCTGTTTTTT. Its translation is CASSQVNLAGYANTGELFF.

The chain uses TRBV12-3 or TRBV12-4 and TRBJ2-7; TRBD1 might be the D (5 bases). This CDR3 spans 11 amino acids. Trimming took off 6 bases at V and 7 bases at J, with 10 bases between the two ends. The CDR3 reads CASRSQVEQYF. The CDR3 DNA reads TGTGCCAGCAGATCACAGGTGGAGCAGTACTTC.

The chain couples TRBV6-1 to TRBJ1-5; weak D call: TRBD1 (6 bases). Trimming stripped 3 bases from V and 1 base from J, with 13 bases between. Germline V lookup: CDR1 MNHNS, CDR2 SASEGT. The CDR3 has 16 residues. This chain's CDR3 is CASSDRAQGSNQPQHF. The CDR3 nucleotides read TGTGCCAGCAGTGACAGAGCTCAGGGGAGCAATCAGCCCCAGCATTTT.

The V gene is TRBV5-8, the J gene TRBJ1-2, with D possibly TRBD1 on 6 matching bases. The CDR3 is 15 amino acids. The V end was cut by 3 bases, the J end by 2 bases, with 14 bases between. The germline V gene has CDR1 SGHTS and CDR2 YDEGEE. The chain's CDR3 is CASSSGQLRNYGYTF. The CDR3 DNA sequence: TGTGCCAGCAGCTCCGGACAGCTAAGAAACTATGGCTACACCTTC.

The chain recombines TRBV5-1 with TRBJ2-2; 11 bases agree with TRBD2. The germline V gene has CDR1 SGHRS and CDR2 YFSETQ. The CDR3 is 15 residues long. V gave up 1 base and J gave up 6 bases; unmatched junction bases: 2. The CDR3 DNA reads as TGCGCCAGCAGCTTGACTAGCGGGAGTGCCGGGGAGCTGTTTTTT. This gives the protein CASSLTSGSAGELFF.

DNA of the CDR3: TGTGCCAGTAGTAGCGACAGAATCCAAGCTTTCTTT. Translated, it gives CASSSDRIQAFF. V gene TRBV19 combines with J gene TRBJ1-1; the D gene is possibly TRBD1 (5 bases). Germline assignment: CDR1 LNHDA and CDR2 SQIVND (reference sequence). This CDR3 comprises 12 residues. Trimming took off 4 bases at V and 9 bases at J, with 12 bases between the two ends.

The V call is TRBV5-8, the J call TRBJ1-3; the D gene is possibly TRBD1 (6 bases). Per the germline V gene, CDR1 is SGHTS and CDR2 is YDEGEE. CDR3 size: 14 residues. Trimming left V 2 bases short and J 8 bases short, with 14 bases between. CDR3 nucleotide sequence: TGTGCCAGCAGCTTTGAAAACAGGGTAGACACCATATATTTT. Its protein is CASSFENRVDTIYF.

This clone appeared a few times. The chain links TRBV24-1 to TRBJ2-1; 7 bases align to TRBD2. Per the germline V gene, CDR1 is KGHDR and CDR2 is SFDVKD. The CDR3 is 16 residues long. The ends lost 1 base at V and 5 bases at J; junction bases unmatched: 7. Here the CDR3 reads CATSDLVGGSNNEQFF. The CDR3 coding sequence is TGTGCCACCAGTGATTTAGTGGGAGGGAGTAACAATGAGCAGTTCTTC.